The 21 T cell receptor beta chains listed next were all sequenced from one sample in a study of cytomegalovirus exposure and HLA in healthy donors. TCRdb keeps only in-frame clones here, not all; method: immunoSEQ multiplex PCR. The data show some 330,000 clones, roughly 89% seen once. The sequencing input was PBMCs. The receptors originated from a woman aged 18-29 years in good health and CMV-seronegative.

The chain carries TRBV19 and TRBJ1-5; D is uncertain. CDR1 and CDR2 (germline): LNHDA, SQIVND (reference sequence). This CDR3 comprises 17 residues. Trimming left V 3 bases short and J 0 bases short, with 15 bases between. The CDR3: CASSMALASDSNQPQHF. The CDR3, as DNA: TGTGCCAGTAGTATGGCGTTGGCAAGCGATAGCAATCAGCCCCAGCATTTT.

This chain uses TRBV6-1 with TRBJ2-2; 9 nucleotides line up with TRBD2. Germline CDR1 reads MNHNS; CDR2 reads SASEGT. The CDR3 loop spans 15 amino acids. With 3 bases clipped from V and 6 bases from J, the junction kept 5 bases outside the gene matches. In DNA form, the CDR3 reads TGTGCCAGCAGTGAGATAGCGGGAGCTCCCGGGGAGCTGTTTTTT. It specifies CASSEIAGAPGELFF.

The CDR3 here is CASSQVMGLSGSPQETQYF. The CDR3 bases are TGCGCCAGCAGCCAGGTTATGGGACTAAGCGGGAGTCCCCAAGAGACCCAGTACTTC. The chain links TRBV4-3 to TRBJ2-5; 8 bases line up with TRBD2. J was trimmed by 1 base and V by 3 bases; bases with no gene match: 16. Germline V gene sequence: CDR1 LGHNA, CDR2 YSLEER. This CDR3 has 19 amino acids.

The rearrangement links TRBV7-2 to TRBJ2-1, with 7 bases aligning to TRBD1. V was pared by 0 bases and J by 1 base, with 3 bases of the junction left unmatched. CDR3 length equals 16 residues. CDR1 is SGHTA, CDR2 FQGNSA, per germline. This CDR3 is CASSLAAGGSYNEQFF. The CDR3 DNA is TGTGCCAGCAGCTTAGCGGCAGGGGGTTCCTACAATGAGCAGTTCTTC. Full variable domain (missing parts from reference TRBV7-2 and TRBJ2-1): GAGVSQSPSNKVTEKGKDVELRCDPISGHTALYWYRQSLGQGLEFLIYFQGNSAPDKSGLPSDRFSAERTGGSVSTLTIQRTQQEDSAVYLCASSLAAGGSYNEQFFGPGTRLTVL.

The chain has TRBV7-9 and TRBJ2-2, with D tentatively TRBD2 (7 bases). The CDR3 runs to 17 residues. Germline CDR1 is SEHNR and CDR2 is FQNEAQ (reference sequence). V was trimmed by 4 bases and J by 3 bases, leaving 18 bases between them. The CDR3 nucleotides are TGTGCCAGCAGCTCGGGACACCCCGCGGGGGACACCGGGGAGCTGTTTTTT. Its protein is CASSSGHPAGDTGELFF.

CDR3 sequence reads: CASSLYRDREQYF. The CDR3 DNA follows: TGCGCCAGCAGCCTATACCGGGACAGGGAGCAGTACTTC. V is TRBV4-1 and J is TRBJ2-7, with 8 bases matching TRBD1. There are 13 residues in the CDR3. Trimming took 4 bases from V and 7 from J; bases not matched to a gene: 6. CDR1 MGHRA and CDR2 YSYEKL come from the germline V gene.

The chain couples TRBV4-2 to TRBJ2-1; the match to TRBD2 covers 10 bases. After removal of 2 bases from V and 8 bases from J, the junction contained 15 bases not matched to a gene. The CDR3 extends over 18 amino acids. CDR1 LGHNA and CDR2 YNFKEQ come from the germline V gene. The CDR3 reads CASSQRALGLAGDHEQFF. The CDR3 bases are TGTGCCAGCAGCCAAAGAGCCCTAGGGCTAGCGGGAGATCATGAGCAGTTCTTC.

The chain links TRBV25-1 to TRBJ2-7; 7 bases match TRBD2. V shed 2 bases and J 7 bases; nucleotides not matched to a gene: 5. CDR3 length: 13 amino acids. Germline loops: CDR1 MGHDK, CDR2 SYGVNS. CDR3 in amino acids: CASSEAGVGEQYF. CDR3 in DNA: TGTGCCAGCAGTGAAGCGGGGGTGGGGGAGCAGTACTTC.

The CDR3 region has the DNA TGTGCCAGCAGCCCAGTAGCGGGAGTGGAGACCCAGTACTTC. Amino acids: CASSPVAGVETQYF. The chain couples TRBV5-4 to TRBJ2-5; 9 bases line up with TRBD2. V was pared by 4 bases and J by 5 bases, with 6 bases of the junction left unmatched. The CDR3 length is 14 residues. The germline V gene has CDR1 SGHNT and CDR2 YYREEE (reference sequence).

The chain joins TRBV29-1 to TRBJ1-1; 10 bases are shared with TRBD1. V was pared by 6 bases and J by 3 bases, with 10 bases of the junction left unmatched. The CDR3 is 15 amino acids. CDR1 and CDR2 from the germline V gene are SQVTM and ANQGSEA. The DNA of the CDR3 is TGCAGCGTAACCGACAGGGGGCATAAGGACACTGAAGCTTTCTTT. This codes for CSVTDRGHKDTEAFF.

The chain carries TRBV28 and TRBJ1-5, with D perhaps matching TRBD1 (6 bases). Between the trimmed V and J ends, which lost 5 bases and 0 bases, there was a span of 11 bases. The CDR3 is 15 residues long. The V gene's germline CDR1 is MDHEN and CDR2 SYDVKM. Here the CDR3 DNA reads TGTGCCAGCAGTGTGGACAGCTATAGCAATCAGCCCCAGCATTTT. Its protein is CASSVDSYSNQPQHF. The full variable domain, with the rest looked up from reference TRBV28 and TRBJ1-5, is DVKVTQSSRYLVKRTGEKVFLECVQDMDHENMFWYRQDPGLGLRLIYFSYDVKMKEKGDIPEGYSVSREKKERFSLILESASTNQTSMYLCASSVDSYSNQPQHFGDGTRLSIL.

The chain has TRBV5-1 and TRBJ1-2, with 8 positions matching TRBD1. Germline V gives CDR1 SGHRS, CDR2 YFSETQ. The CDR3 has 15 amino acids. V gave up 0 bases and J gave up 4 bases; unmatched junction bases: 5. The CDR3 protein is CASSLETGTGYGYTF. The CDR3 nucleotides read TGCGCCAGCAGCTTGGAAACCGGGACAGGCTATGGCTACACCTTC.

This chain joins TRBV10-3 and TRBJ2-1; 7 bases agree with TRBD1. CDR1 is ENHRY, CDR2 SYGVKD, per germline. This CDR3 has 14 residues. The J segment lost 3 bases and the V segment lost 6 bases, leaving 5 bases of the junction unmatched. As DNA, the CDR3 is TGTGCCATCAGGCCGACAGGGTACTACAATGAGCAGTTCTTC. Its translation is CAIRPTGYYNEQFF.

The chain employs TRBV13 and TRBJ2-7; TRBD2 matches 8 bases. The CDR3 has 17 amino acids. Germline CDR1 reads PRHDT; CDR2 reads FYEKMQ (reference sequence). The ends lost 1 base at V and 6 bases at J; junction bases unmatched: 14. The CDR3 is CASSLVTGGRISGEQYF. DNA of the CDR3: TGTGCCAGCAGCTTAGTTACTGGCGGGAGGATCTCGGGCGAGCAGTACTTC.

This clone has more than one count but fewer than ten. CDR3 coding DNA: TGTGCCAGCAGCCAAGACAGCGTGGTGAACTATGGCTACACCTTC. Translating it yields CASSQDSVVNYGYTF. V usage is TRBV4-2 and J usage is TRBJ1-2; D gene uncertain. The CDR3 is made up of 15 amino acids. Germline V gives CDR1 LGHNA, CDR2 YNFKEQ. Trimming cost V 0 bases and J 2 bases, with 10 bases left between them.

The chain links TRBV9 to TRBJ2-7; D may be TRBD2 (5 bases). Germline V lookup: CDR1 SGDLS, CDR2 YYNGEE. V shed 3 bases and J shed 0 bases, with 10 bases lying between them. This CDR3 has 14 amino acids. CDR3 DNA: TGTGCCAGCAGCGATGAAGGGAGCTCCTACGAGCAGTACTTC. Residues: CASSDEGSSYEQYF. Using reference TRBV9 and TRBJ2-7 for the parts outside the CDR3, the full variable domain is DSGVTQTPKHLITATGQRVTLRCSPRSGDLSVYWYQQSLDQGLQFLIQYYNGEERAKGNILERFSAQQFPDLHSELNLSSLELGDSALYFCASSDEGSSYEQYFGPGTRLTVT.

As concerns this clone: Distinct nucleotide sequences in the sample also encode this CDR3. The chain employs TRBV7-9 and TRBJ1-2; D is perhaps TRBD1 (5 bases). This CDR3 is built from 12 residues. V lost 0 bases to trimming and J lost 7 bases, with 6 bases between them. CDR1 is SEHNR and CDR2 is FQNEAQ in the germline V gene (reference sequence). CDR3 residues: CASSLAGAGYTF. As DNA, the CDR3 is TGTGCCAGCAGCTTAGCAGGGGCTGGCTACACCTTC.

This chain uses TRBV5-1 with TRBJ2-3; D gene unclear. The CDR3 extends over 15 amino acids. V shed 0 bases and J shed 2 bases, with 10 bases lying between them. Germline-derived CDR1 and CDR2 are SGHRS and YFSETQ. CDR3 sequence reads: CASSLVRSPTDTQYF. Here the CDR3 DNA reads TGCGCCAGCAGCTTGGTTCGGAGCCCCACAGATACGCAGTATTTT.

The rearrangement uses TRBV28 and TRBJ2-7, with a tentative D call TRBD2 (6 bases). The CDR3 sequence is 15 residues long. Trimming stripped 7 bases from V and 0 bases from J, with 16 bases between. The germline V gene encodes CDR1 MDHEN and CDR2 SYDVKM. The CDR3 DNA reads TGTGCCAGCACCCTGGACTACTCCGGCTCCTACGAGCAGTACTTC. This encodes CASTLDYSGSYEQYF.

The chain uses TRBV27 and TRBJ2-7; D remains ambiguous. This CDR3 contains 13 residues. V lost 5 bases and J lost 6, with 14 bases in between. Germline assignment: CDR1 MNHEY and CDR2 SMNVEV (reference sequence). The CDR3 DNA follows: TGTGCCAGCAGTCCTGCGGTCCCATCCGAGCAGTACTTC. Amino acid sequence: CASSPAVPSEQYF.

This clone occurred a few times. This chain joins TRBV9 and TRBJ1-1, with TRBD1 matching over 12 bases. This CDR3 is 19 amino acids long. Germline CDR1 SGDLS, CDR2 YYNGEE. Trimming took 0 bases from V and 1 from J; bases not matched to a gene: 10. In DNA, the CDR3 is TGTGCCAGCAGCGTAGTTCCCACCGGGACAGGGGGCCGGAACACTGAAGCTTTCTTT. This encodes CASSVVPTGTGGRNTEAFF.